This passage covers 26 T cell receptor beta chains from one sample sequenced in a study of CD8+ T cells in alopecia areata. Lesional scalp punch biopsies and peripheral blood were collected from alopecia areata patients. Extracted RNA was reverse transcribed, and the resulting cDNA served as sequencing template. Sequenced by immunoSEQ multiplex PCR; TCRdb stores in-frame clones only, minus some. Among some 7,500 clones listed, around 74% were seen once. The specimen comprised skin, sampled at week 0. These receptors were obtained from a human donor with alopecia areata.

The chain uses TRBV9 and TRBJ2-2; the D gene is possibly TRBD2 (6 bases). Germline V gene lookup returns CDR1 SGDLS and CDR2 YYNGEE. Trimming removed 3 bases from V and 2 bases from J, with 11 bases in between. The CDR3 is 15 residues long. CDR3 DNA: TGTGCCAGCAGCGCGGGGACTCGCAACACCGGGGAGCTGTTTTTT. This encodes CASSAGTRNTGELFF.

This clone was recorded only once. Here the CDR3 reads CASSLEGQGFYEQYF. CDR3 nucleotide sequence: TGCGCCAGCAGCTTGGAAGGACAGGGGTTCTACGAGCAGTACTTC. The V and J genes are TRBV5-1 and TRBJ2-7; 9 bases align to TRBD1. Unmatched junction bases numbered 4, after V lost 0 bases and J lost 3 bases. Germline V gives CDR1 SGHRS, CDR2 YFSETQ. This CDR3 has 15 residues.

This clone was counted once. The CDR3 region is CASSAGTDNQPQHF. The CDR3 DNA is TGTGCCAGCAGCGCCGGGACAGATAATCAGCCCCAGCATTTT. The rearrangement links TRBV5-7 to TRBJ1-5, with 7 bases identical to TRBD1. TRBV5-7 is an open reading frame whose function is uncertain. The CDR3 consists of 14 residues. V lost 4 bases and J lost 4; bases outside the gene matches: 5.

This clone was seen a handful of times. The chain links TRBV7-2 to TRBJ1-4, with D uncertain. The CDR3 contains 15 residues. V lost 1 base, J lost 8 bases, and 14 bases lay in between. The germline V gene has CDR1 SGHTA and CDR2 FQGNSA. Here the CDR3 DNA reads TGTGCCAGCAGCTTAGTAGGCGGGGTGAGGGAAAAACTGTTTTTT. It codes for CASSLVGGVREKLFF.

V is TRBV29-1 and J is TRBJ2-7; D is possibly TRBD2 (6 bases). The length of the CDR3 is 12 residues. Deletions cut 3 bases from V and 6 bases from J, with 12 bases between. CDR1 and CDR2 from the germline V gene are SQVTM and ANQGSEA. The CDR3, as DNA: TGCAGCGTTGAGGAGGGAGTCGCCGAGCAGTACTTC. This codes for CSVEEGVAEQYF.

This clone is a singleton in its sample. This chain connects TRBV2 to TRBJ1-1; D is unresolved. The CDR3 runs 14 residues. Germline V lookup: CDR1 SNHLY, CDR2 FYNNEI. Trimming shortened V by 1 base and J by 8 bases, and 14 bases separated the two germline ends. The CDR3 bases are TGTGCCAGCAGTGAAGTTCTTAGGCTTGGGGAAGCTTTCTTT. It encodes CASSEVLRLGEAFF.

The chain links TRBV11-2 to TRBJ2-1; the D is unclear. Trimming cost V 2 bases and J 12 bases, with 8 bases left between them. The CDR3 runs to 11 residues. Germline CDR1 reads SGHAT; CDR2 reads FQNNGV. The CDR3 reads CASSLSWVQFF. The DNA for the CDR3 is TGTGCCAGCAGCTTAAGTTGGGTGCAGTTCTTC.

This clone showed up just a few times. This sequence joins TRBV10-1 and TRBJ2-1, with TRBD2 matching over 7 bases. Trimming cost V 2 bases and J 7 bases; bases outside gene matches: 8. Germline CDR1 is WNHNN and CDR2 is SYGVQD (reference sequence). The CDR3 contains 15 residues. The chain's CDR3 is CASSEGGGFWNEQFF. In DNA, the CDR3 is TGCGCCAGCAGTGAGGGCGGGGGATTTTGGAATGAGCAGTTCTTC.

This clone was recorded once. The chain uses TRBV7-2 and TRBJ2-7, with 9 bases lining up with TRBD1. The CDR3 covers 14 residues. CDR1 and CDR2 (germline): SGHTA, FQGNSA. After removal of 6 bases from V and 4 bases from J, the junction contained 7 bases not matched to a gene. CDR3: CASRQSGQGYEQYF. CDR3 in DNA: TGTGCCAGCAGGCAGTCGGGACAGGGATACGAGCAGTACTTC.

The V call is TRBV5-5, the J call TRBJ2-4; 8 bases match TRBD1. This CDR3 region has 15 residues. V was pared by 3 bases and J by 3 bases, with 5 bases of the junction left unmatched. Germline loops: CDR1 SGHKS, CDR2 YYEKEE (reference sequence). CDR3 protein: CASSSPDRGKNIQYF. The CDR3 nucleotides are TGTGCCAGCAGCTCACCTGACAGGGGCAAAAACATTCAGTACTTC.

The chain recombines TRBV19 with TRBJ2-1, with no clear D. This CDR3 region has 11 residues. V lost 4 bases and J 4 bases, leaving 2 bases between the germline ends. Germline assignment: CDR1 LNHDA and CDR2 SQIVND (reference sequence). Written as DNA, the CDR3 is TGTGCCAGTAGTAGGTACAATGAGCAGTTCTTC. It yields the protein CASSRYNEQFF.

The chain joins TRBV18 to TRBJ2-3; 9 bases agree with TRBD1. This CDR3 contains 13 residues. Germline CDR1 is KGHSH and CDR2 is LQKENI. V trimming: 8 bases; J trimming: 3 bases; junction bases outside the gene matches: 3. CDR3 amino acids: CASGTGKTDTQYF. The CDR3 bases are TGTGCCAGCGGGACAGGGAAAACAGATACGCAGTATTTT.

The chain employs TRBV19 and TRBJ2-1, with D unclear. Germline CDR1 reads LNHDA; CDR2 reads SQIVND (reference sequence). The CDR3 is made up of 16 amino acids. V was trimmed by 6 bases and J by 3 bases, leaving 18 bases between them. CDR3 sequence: CASSGPGLHFYNEQFF. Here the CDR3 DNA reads TGTGCCAGTAGCGGTCCGGGTCTCCACTTCTACAATGAGCAGTTCTTC.

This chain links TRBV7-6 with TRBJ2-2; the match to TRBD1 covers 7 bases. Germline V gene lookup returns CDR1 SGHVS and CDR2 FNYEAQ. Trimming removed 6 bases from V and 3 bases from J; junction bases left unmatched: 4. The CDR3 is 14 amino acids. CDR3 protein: CASSWDRDTGELFF. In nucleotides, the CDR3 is TGTGCCAGCAGTTGGGACAGAGACACCGGGGAGCTGTTTTTT. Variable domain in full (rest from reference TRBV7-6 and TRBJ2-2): GAGVSQSPRYKVTKRGQDVALRCDPISGHVSLYWYRQALGQGPEFLTYFNYEAQQDKSGLPNDRFSAERPEGSISTLTIQRTEQRDSAMYRCASSWDRDTGELFFGEGSRLTVL.

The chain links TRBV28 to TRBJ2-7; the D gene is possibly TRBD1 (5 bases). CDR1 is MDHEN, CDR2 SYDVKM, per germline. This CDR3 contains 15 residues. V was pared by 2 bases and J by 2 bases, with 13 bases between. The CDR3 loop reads CASSLRQGGTYEQYF. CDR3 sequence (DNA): TGTGCCAGCAGTTTACGCCAGGGTGGGACCTACGAGCAGTACTTC.

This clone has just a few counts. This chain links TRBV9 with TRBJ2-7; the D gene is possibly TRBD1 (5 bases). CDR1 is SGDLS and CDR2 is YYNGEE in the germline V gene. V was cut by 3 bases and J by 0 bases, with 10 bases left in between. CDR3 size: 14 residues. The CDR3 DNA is TGTGCCAGCAGCGCGAGCAGGGCCTCCTACGAGCAGTACTTC. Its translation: CASSASRASYEQYF.

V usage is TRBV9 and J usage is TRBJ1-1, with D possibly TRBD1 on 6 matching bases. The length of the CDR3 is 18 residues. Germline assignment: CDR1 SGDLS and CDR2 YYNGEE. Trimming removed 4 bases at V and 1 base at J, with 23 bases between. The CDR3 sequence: CASSSTPGGAGTNTEAFF. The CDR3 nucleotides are TGTGCCAGCAGCTCAACGCCCGGGGGGGCAGGGACGAACACTGAAGCTTTCTTT.

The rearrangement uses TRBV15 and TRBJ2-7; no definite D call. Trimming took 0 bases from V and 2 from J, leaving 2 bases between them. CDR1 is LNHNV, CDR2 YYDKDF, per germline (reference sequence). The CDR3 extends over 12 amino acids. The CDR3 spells CATSREPYEQYF. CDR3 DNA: TGTGCCACCAGCAGAGAGCCCTACGAGCAGTACTTC. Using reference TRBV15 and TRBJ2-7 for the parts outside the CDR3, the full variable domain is DAMVIQNPRYQVTQFGKPVTLSCSQTLNHNVMYWYQQKSSQAPKLLFHYYDKDFNNEADTPDNFQSRRPNTSFCFLDIRSPGLGDTAMYLCATSREPYEQYFGPGTRLTVT.

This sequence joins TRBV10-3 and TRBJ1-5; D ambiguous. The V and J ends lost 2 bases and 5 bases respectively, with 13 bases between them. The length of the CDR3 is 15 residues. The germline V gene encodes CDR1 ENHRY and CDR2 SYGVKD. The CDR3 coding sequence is TGTGCCATCAGTGAGGGGCCCCAGACGGATCAGCCCCAGCATTTT. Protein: CAISEGPQTDQPQHF.

CDR3 DNA: TGTGCCAGCAGTTCCCGACAGGCGGACCAGCCCCAGCATTTT. Its protein is CASSSRQADQPQHF. This rearrangement joins TRBV6-6 to TRBJ1-5, with D tentatively TRBD1 (6 bases). Trimming removed 4 bases from V and 7 bases from J, with 14 bases in between. From germline, CDR1 is MNHNY and CDR2 SVGAGI (reference sequence). This CDR3 is built from 14 residues.

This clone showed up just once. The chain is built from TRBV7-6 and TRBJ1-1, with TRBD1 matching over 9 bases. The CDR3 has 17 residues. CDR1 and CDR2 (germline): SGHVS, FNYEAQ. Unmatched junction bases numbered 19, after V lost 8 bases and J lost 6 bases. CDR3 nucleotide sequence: TGTGCCAGCCGGAGATTTTACAGGGGGCGCAGAGGGGCTGAAGCTTTCTTT. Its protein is CASRRFYRGRRGAEAFF.

The CDR3 loop is CASSLTNVHLWEAFF. In DNA, the CDR3 is TGTGCCAGCAGCCTAACTAATGTTCATCTTTGGGAAGCTTTCTTT. This chain connects TRBV11-2 to TRBJ1-1; no definite D call. Germline CDR1 reads SGHAT; CDR2 reads FQNNGV. The CDR3 length is 15 residues. Trimming took off 5 bases at V and 8 bases at J, with 21 bases between the two ends.

CDR3 loop: CASRTSGPNEQFF. The CDR3 DNA is TGTGCCAGCCGGACTAGCGGGCCAAATGAGCAGTTCTTC. The chain joins TRBV19 to TRBJ2-1; TRBD2 matches at 11 bases. The CDR3 is 13 residues long. The germline V gene encodes CDR1 LNHDA and CDR2 SQIVND (reference sequence). The V gene end was trimmed by 9 bases and the J gene end by 7 bases; junction bases not matched to a gene: 5.

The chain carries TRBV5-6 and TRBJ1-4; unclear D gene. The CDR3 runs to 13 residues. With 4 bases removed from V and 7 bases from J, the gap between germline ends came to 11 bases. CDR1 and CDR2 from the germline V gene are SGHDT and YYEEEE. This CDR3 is CASSGQRGEKLFF. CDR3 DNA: TGTGCCAGCAGCGGCCAAAGAGGTGAAAAACTGTTTTTT.

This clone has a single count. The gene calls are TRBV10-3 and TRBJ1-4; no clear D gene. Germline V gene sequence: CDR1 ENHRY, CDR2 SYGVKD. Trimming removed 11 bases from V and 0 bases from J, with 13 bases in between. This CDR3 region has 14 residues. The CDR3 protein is CAARDAATNEKLFF. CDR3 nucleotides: TGTGCCGCTCGCGACGCTGCAACTAATGAAAAACTGTTTTTT.

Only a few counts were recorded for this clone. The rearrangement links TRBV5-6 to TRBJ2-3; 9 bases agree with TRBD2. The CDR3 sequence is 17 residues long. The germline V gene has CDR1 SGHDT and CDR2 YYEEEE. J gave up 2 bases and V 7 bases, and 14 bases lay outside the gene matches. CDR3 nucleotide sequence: TGTGCCAGCCGTGGCTCAGGACTAGCGAAATACACAGATACGCAGTATTTT. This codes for CASRGSGLAKYTDTQYF.